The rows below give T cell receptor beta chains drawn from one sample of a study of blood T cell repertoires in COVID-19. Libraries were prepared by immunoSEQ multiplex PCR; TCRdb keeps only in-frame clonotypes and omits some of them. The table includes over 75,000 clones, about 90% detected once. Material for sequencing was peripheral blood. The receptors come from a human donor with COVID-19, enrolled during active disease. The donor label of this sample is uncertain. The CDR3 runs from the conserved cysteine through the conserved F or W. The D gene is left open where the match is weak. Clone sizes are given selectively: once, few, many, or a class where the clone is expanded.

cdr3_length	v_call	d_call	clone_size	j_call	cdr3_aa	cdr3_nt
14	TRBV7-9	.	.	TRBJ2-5	CASSWLGQQETQYF	TGTGCCAGCAGCTGGCTAGGACAGCAAGAGACCCAGTACTTC
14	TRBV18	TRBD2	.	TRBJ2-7	CASSPSGGSDEQYF	TGTGCCAGCTCACCAAGCGGGGGGAGCGACGAGCAGTACTTC
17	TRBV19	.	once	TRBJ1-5	CASSIDRRAWGNQPQHF	TGTGCCAGTAGTATAGATCGGAGGGCGTGGGGCAATCAGCCCCAGCATTTT
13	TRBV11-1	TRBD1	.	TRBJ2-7	CASSPDRGNEQYF	TGTGCCAGCAGCCCCGACAGGGGGAACGAGCAGTACTTC
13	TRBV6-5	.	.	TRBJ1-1	CASSSFRGTEAFF	TGTGCCAGCAGTTCCTTCCGGGGCACTGAAGCTTTCTTT
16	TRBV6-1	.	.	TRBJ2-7	CASSAGTGYVTYEQYF	TGTGCCAGCAGTGCCGGTACAGGGTACGTTACCTACGAGCAGTACTTC
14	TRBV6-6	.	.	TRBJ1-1	CASRSQGPNTEAFF	TGTGCCAGCAGGTCACAGGGACCAAACACTGAAGCTTTCTTT
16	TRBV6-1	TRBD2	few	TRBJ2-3	CASSVQAGLSTDTQYF	TGTGCCAGCAGTGTACAAGCGGGACTCAGCACAGATACGCAGTATTTT
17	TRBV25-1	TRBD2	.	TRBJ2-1	CASSHSRGTSGGNEQFF	TGTGCCAGCAGTCACTCGAGAGGGACTAGCGGGGGCAATGAGCAGTTCTTC
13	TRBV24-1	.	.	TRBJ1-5	CATSVRGNQPQHF	TGTGCCACCAGTGTACGGGGTAATCAGCCCCAGCATTTT
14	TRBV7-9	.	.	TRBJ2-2	CASSRGSELGELFF	TGTGCCAGCAGTCGAGGCAGTGAACTCGGGGAGCTGTTTTTT
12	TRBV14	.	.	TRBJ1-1	CASSGQRGKAFF	TGTGCCAGCAGCGGTCAACGAGGGAAGGCTTTCTTT
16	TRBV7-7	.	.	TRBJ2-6	CASSLGWGPGANVLTF	TGTGCTAGCAGCTTAGGTTGGGGGCCTGGGGCCAACGTCCTGACTTTC
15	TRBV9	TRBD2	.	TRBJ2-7	CASSVEAGNAYEQYF	TGTGCCAGCAGCGTAGAAGCGGGGAACGCGTACGAGCAGTACTTC
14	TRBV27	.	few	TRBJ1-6	CASSSRYDSSPLHF	TGTGCCAGCAGTTCTCGGTATGACAGTTCACCCCTCCACTTT
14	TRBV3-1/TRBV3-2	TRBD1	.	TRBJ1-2	CASSTRTGSYGYTF	TGTGCCAGCAGCACCCGGACAGGGTCCTATGGCTACACCTTC
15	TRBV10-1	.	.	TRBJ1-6	CATQRDGGYNSPLHF	TGCGCCACCCAGCGGGACGGGGGTTATAATTCACCCCTCCACTTT
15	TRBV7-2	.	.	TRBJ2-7	CASSLEGTTSYEQYF	TGTGCCAGCAGCTTAGAAGGGACAACCTCCTACGAGCAGTACTTC
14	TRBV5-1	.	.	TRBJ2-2	CASSWNRDSGELFF	TGCGCCAGCAGCTGGAACAGGGATTCAGGGGAGCTGTTTTTT
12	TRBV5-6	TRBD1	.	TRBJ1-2	CASSLQQGGNTF	TGTGCCAGCAGCTTGCAACAGGGGGGAAACACCTTC
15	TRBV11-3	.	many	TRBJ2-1	CASSETVNLYNEQFF	TGTGCCAGCAGCGAGACAGTTAATCTCTACAATGAGCAGTTCTTC
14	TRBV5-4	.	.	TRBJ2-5	CASSLDPQGETQYF	TGTGCCAGCAGCTTGGATCCTCAGGGGGAGACCCAGTACTTC
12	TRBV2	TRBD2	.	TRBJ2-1	CASARGTQEQFF	TGTGCCAGCGCGCGGGGGACTCAGGAGCAGTTCTTC
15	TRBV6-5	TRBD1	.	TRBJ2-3	CASQPRDRVGGGEYF	TGTGCCAGCCAGCCACGGGACAGGGTCGGCGGAGGGGAGTATTTT
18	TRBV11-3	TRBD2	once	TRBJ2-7	CASSLGLAGGPFPYEQYF	TGTGCCAGCAGCTTGGGGCTAGCGGGAGGGCCTTTCCCCTACGAGCAGTACTTC
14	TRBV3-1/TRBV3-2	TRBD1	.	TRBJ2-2	CASSQGRGTGELFF	TGTGCCAGCAGCCAAGGCAGGGGGACCGGGGAGCTGTTTTTT
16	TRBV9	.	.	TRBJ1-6	CASSVFDTPGNSPLHF	TGTGCCAGCAGCGTGTTCGACACGCCCGGTAATTCACCCCTCCACTTT
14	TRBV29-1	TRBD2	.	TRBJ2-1	CSVHPGGLYNEQFF	TGCAGCGTACATCCGGGGGGGCTCTACAATGAGCAGTTCTTC
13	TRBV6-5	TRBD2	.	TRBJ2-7	CASGLAGVLEQYF	TGTGCCAGCGGGTTAGCGGGGGTCCTCGAGCAGTACTTC
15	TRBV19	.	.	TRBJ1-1	CASSIRDSSNTEAFF	TGTGCCAGTAGTATCAGAGACAGCTCGAACACTGAAGCTTTCTTT
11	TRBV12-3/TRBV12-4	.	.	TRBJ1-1	CASSLGPEAFF	TGTGCCAGCAGTTTGGGGCCAGAAGCTTTCTTT
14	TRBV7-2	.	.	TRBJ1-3	CASSPSPGGNTIYF	TGTGCCAGCAGCCCGAGCCCGGGAGGAAACACCATATATTTT
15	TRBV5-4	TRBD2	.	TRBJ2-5	CASSSGLAGGETQYF	TGTGCCAGCAGCTCGGGACTAGCCGGGGGGGAGACCCAGTACTTC
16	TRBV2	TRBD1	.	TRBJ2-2	CASRTGVSMNTGELFF	TGTGCCAGCCGGACAGGGGTGTCGATGAACACCGGGGAGCTGTTTTTT
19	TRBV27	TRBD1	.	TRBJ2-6	CASSSLYRGRVAGANVLTF	TGTGCCAGCAGTTCATTATACAGGGGTAGGGTAGCTGGGGCCAACGTCCTGACTTTC
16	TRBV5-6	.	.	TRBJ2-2	CASSLAGAQYTGELFF	TGTGCCAGCAGCTTGGCTGGGGCGCAGTACACCGGGGAGCTGTTTTTT
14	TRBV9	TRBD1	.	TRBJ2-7	CASSERGQGYEQYF	TGTGCCAGCAGCGAGAGGGGACAGGGCTACGAGCAGTACTTC
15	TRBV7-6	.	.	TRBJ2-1	CASSLTTSSYNEQFF	TGTGCCAGCAGTTTAACGACTAGCTCCTACAATGAGCAGTTCTTC
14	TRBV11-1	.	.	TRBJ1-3	CASSFGGTGNTIYF	TGTGCCAGCAGCTTCGGGGGTACCGGAAACACCATATATTTT
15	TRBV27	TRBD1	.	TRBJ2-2	CASSIGTGEPGELFF	TGTGCCAGCAGTATCGGGACAGGGGAACCCGGGGAGCTGTTTTTT
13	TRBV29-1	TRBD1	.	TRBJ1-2	CSVGGQGYYGYTF	TGCAGCGTGGGGGGACAGGGATACTATGGCTACACCTTC
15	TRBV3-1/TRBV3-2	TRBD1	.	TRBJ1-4	CASSPPGQMNEKLFF	TGTGCCAGCAGCCCGCCGGGACAGATGAATGAAAAACTGTTTTTT
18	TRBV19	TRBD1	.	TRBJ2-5	CASSRQGAVTPAQETQYF	TGTGCCAGTAGTAGGCAGGGGGCCGTGACCCCAGCCCAAGAGACCCAGTACTTC
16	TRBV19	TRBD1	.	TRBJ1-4	CASTDRGLATNEKLFF	TGTGCCAGTACGGACAGGGGGCTTGCCACTAATGAAAAACTGTTTTTT
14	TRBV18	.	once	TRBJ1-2	CASSPSTGNYGYTF	TGTGCCAGCTCACCGAGCACAGGGAACTATGGCTACACCTTC
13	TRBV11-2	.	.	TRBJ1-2	CASSLVGNYGYTF	TGTGCCAGCAGCTTAGTCGGGAACTATGGCTACACCTTC
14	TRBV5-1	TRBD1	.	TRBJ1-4	CASSVQGADEKLFF	TGCGCCAGCAGCGTACAGGGGGCGGATGAAAAACTGTTTTTT
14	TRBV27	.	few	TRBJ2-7	CASSYAGSSYEQYF	TGTGCCAGCAGTTATGCGGGGAGCTCCTACGAGCAGTACTTC
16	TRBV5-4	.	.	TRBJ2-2	CASSLLLGLDTGELFF	TGTGCCAGCAGCTTGTTACTGGGGCTGGACACCGGGGAGCTGTTTTTT
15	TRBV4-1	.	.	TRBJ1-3	CASSLLPHPGNTIYF	TGCGCCAGCAGCCTACTACCTCATCCTGGAAACACCATATATTTT
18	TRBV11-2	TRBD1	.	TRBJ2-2	CASRPLTGTGVRTGELFF	TGTGCCAGCAGACCACTAACCGGGACAGGGGTTAGGACCGGGGAGCTGTTTTTT
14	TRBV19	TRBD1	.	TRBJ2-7	CASSAGTDSYEQYF	TGTGCCAGTTCCGCCGGGACAGATTCCTACGAGCAGTACTTC
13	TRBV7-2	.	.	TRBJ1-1	CASSFYGGTEAFF	TGTGCCAGCAGCTTCTACGGGGGGACTGAAGCTTTCTTT